The 29 T cell receptor beta chains given below trace back to one sample, sequenced in a study of Ad26.COV2.S vaccination and SARS-CoV-2 variants. The method was immunoSEQ multiplex PCR; TCRdb's version includes in-frame clones alone and lacks a portion of them. Of about 180,000 clones in the sample, roughly 87% were seen once. The material sequenced was peripheral blood, taken after recovery from COVID-19. The receptors here all came from a human donor who had recovered from COVID-19.

The chain has TRBV5-1 and TRBJ2-5; D is undetermined. Germline V gives CDR1 SGHRS, CDR2 YFSETQ. This CDR3 region has 13 residues. V was shortened by 4 bases and J by 1 base, with 8 bases between the two germline ends. CDR3 sequence (DNA): TGCGCCAGCAGCGATGGCGTCCAAGAGACCCAGTACTTC. This codes for CASSDGVQETQYF.

The V gene is TRBV6-6, the J gene TRBJ1-5; D call uncertain. The CDR3 sequence is 12 residues long. Between the trimmed V and J ends, which lost 6 bases and 6 bases, there was a span of 9 bases. Per germline, CDR1 MNHNY and CDR2 SVGAGI (reference sequence). As DNA, the CDR3 is TGTGCCAGCAGGGCCCCTACTCAGCCCCAGCATTTT. Translating it yields CASRAPTQPQHF.

The rearrangement uses TRBV6-6 and TRBJ2-7, with 7 bases that match TRBD1. With V trimmed by 6 bases and J by 1 base, 9 bases remained unmatched. Per germline, CDR1 MNHNY and CDR2 SVGAGI (reference sequence). This CDR3 has 15 residues. The CDR3 loop reads CASRQAGTASYEQYF. In nucleotides, the CDR3 is TGTGCCAGCAGACAAGCCGGGACAGCATCCTACGAGCAGTACTTC.

The chain has TRBV10-3 and TRBJ2-7; D is ambiguous. The CDR3 consists of 12 residues. Germline CDR1 is ENHRY and CDR2 is SYGVKD. The V and J ends lost 0 bases and 3 bases respectively, with 3 bases between them. DNA of the CDR3: TGTGCCATCAGTGAGTCTTACTACGAGCAGTACTTC. Translated, it gives CAISESYYEQYF.

The gene calls are TRBV5-1 and TRBJ2-7, with 10 positions matching TRBD2. V was clipped by 4 bases and J by 4 bases; unmatched bases: 8. The germline CDR1 and CDR2 sequences are SGHRS and YFSETQ. The length of the CDR3 is 15 residues. The CDR3: CASSLSAGGSYEQYF. In DNA form, the CDR3 reads TGCGCCAGCAGCCTCTCAGCGGGGGGGTCTTACGAGCAGTACTTC.

The V gene is TRBV5-5, the J gene TRBJ2-7; D is perhaps TRBD2 (6 bases). Germline CDR1 and CDR2: SGHKS and YYEKEE (reference sequence). This CDR3 region has 15 residues. Trimming took off 0 bases at V and 2 bases at J, with 12 bases between the two ends. The CDR3 here is CASSLGLASTYEQYF. For the CDR3, the DNA is TGTGCCAGCAGCTTGGGGCTAGCGAGTACCTACGAGCAGTACTTC.

The chain combines TRBV2 with TRBJ2-5; D remains unclear. The CDR3 is made up of 16 amino acids. From germline, CDR1 is SNHLY and CDR2 FYNNEI. The V and J ends lost 1 base and 4 bases respectively, with 16 bases between them. The CDR3 sequence is CASSEVGTLGGETQYF. Here the CDR3 DNA reads TGTGCCAGCAGTGAAGTGGGTACACTTGGCGGAGAGACCCAGTACTTC.

The sample holds one count of this clone. The V gene is TRBV3-1 (or the pseudogene TRBV3-2), the J gene TRBJ2-7, with 8 bases aligning to TRBD2. The germline V gene has CDR1 LGHDT and CDR2 YNNKEL (reference sequence). Trimming took 2 bases from V and 5 from J; bases not matched to a gene: 5. The CDR3 has 14 amino acids. DNA for the CDR3: TGTGCCAGCAGCCAACGGGCGGGAGGCGACGAGCAGTACTTC. This gives the protein CASSQRAGGDEQYF.

The chain links TRBV7-2 to TRBJ2-7; 8 bases line up with TRBD2. There are 15 residues in the CDR3. The V gene's germline CDR1 is SGHTA and CDR2 FQGNSA. After removal of 5 bases from V and 2 bases from J, the junction contained 8 bases not matched to a gene. This CDR3 reads CASSAGLGETYEQYF. The CDR3 coding sequence is TGTGCCAGCAGCGCGGGACTAGGAGAGACCTACGAGCAGTACTTC.

This clone was counted a few times. The chain employs TRBV28 and TRBJ1-5; D is perhaps TRBD1 (5 bases). V lost 3 bases and J lost 0, with 9 bases in between. The CDR3 covers 15 residues. Germline CDR1 reads MDHEN; CDR2 reads SYDVKM. Written as DNA, the CDR3 is TGTGCCAGCAGTTTGGGGGGGTTTAGCAATCAGCCCCAGCATTTT. Its translation is CASSLGGFSNQPQHF.

This chain connects TRBV14 to TRBJ2-3; a possible D gene is TRBD1 (6 bases). The CDR3 runs to 15 residues. The germline V gene has CDR1 SGHDN and CDR2 FVKESK. Trimming cost V 5 bases and J 2 bases, with 14 bases left between them. CDR3 sequence: CASSARQGYTDTQYF. CDR3 nucleotide sequence: TGTGCCAGCAGCGCCCGGCAGGGGTACACAGATACGCAGTATTTT.

The gene calls are TRBV5-6 and TRBJ2-7; D is undetermined. Germline values: CDR1 SGHDT, CDR2 YYEEEE. V lost 2 bases and J 2 bases, leaving 8 bases between the germline ends. This CDR3 comprises 13 residues. In nucleotides, the CDR3 is TGTGCCAGCAGCTTCCAGACCCCCTACGAGCAGTACTTC. It specifies CASSFQTPYEQYF.

The chain combines TRBV6-5 with TRBJ2-5, with a possible D match to TRBD2 (6 bases). V was cut by 7 bases and J by 5 bases, with 14 bases left in between. CDR1 MNHEY and CDR2 SVGAGI come from the germline V gene. This CDR3 is 13 amino acids long. CDR3 in amino acids: CASTYGGMETQYF. For the CDR3, the DNA is TGTGCCAGCACGTATGGCGGGATGGAGACCCAGTACTTC.

The genes are TRBV29-1 and TRBJ2-1; 13 nucleotides line up with TRBD2. The CDR3 totals 18 residues. The V gene end was trimmed by 7 bases and the J gene end by 3 bases; junction bases not matched to a gene: 15. Germline V gives CDR1 SQVTM, CDR2 ANQGSEA. CDR3 bases: TGCAGCGCCCTTGGGAGACTAGCGGGGGGCGATAACTACAATGAGCAGTTCTTC. This gives the protein CSALGRLAGGDNYNEQFF.

The V call is TRBV29-1, the J call TRBJ1-4; D is ambiguous. V shed 4 bases and J shed 4 bases, with 7 bases lying between them. The CDR3 has 12 residues. CDR1 and CDR2 from the germline V gene are SQVTM and ANQGSEA. The CDR3 region is CSVAWDNEKLFF. The CDR3 DNA reads TGCAGCGTTGCCTGGGATAATGAAAAACTGTTTTTT.

J is TRBJ1-1 and V is TRBV29-1; D call uncertain. Between the trimmed V and J ends, which lost 7 bases and 1 base, there was a span of 10 bases. Germline lookup yields CDR1 SQVTM and CDR2 ANQGSEA. The CDR3 covers 12 residues. CDR3 bases: TGCAGCGAAGGAGCACCGAACACTGAAGCTTTCTTT. Its translation: CSEGAPNTEAFF.

The chain recombines TRBV6-5 with TRBJ2-1, with 8 bases aligning to TRBD1. The CDR3 is 15 residues long. From germline, CDR1 is MNHEY and CDR2 SVGAGI. After removal of 6 bases from V and 4 bases from J, the junction contained 8 bases not matched to a gene. As DNA, the CDR3 is TGTGCCAGCAGGGGTCAGGGGGCCAAATACAATGAGCAGTTCTTC. Translating gives CASRGQGAKYNEQFF.

The chain joins TRBV2 to TRBJ1-5, with D possibly matching TRBD1 (5 bases). The CDR3 loop spans 13 amino acids. V was pared by 4 bases and J by 7 bases, with 11 bases between. Germline CDR1 SNHLY, CDR2 FYNNEI. The CDR3: CASSARDSQPQHF. The CDR3 DNA sequence: TGTGCCAGCAGTGCCCGGGACTCCCAGCCCCAGCATTTT.

J is TRBJ2-7 and V is TRBV29-1; 8 nucleotides agree with TRBD2. This CDR3 is 14 amino acids long. Trimming at V came to 4 bases and at J to 3 bases, leaving 8 bases not matched to a gene. Germline V lookup: CDR1 SQVTM, CDR2 ANQGSEA. The CDR3 sequence is CSVVPGGAIYEQYF. In nucleotides, the CDR3 is TGCAGCGTTGTACCCGGGGGGGCCATCTACGAGCAGTACTTC.

The chain is built from TRBV9 and TRBJ2-7, with TRBD2 as a possible D gene (6 bases). CDR1 is SGDLS, CDR2 YYNGEE, per germline. The CDR3 runs to 16 residues. The germline V and J ends were trimmed by 2 bases and 0 bases, with 15 bases remaining between them. CDR3 bases: TGTGCCAGCAGCGTCGGGACTGGCGGGCCCTCCTACGAGCAGTACTTC. Encoded protein: CASSVGTGGPSYEQYF.

The gene calls are TRBV5-6 and TRBJ1-2, with TRBD1 as a possible D gene (5 bases). V lost 0 bases and J lost 7, with 7 bases in between. The V gene's germline CDR1 is SGHDT and CDR2 YYEEEE. The CDR3 length is 12 residues. In DNA form, the CDR3 reads TGTGCCAGCAGCTTGGACCAGGGTGGCTACACCTTC. Translating gives CASSLDQGGYTF.

The chain recombines TRBV4-1 with TRBJ2-1; 11 bases are a match to TRBD2. The CDR3 spans 15 residues. The germline V gene encodes CDR1 MGHRA and CDR2 YSYEKL. V shed 0 bases and J 12 bases; nucleotides not matched to a gene: 7. The CDR3 DNA sequence: TGCGCCAGCAGCCAAGAGACTTTAGCGGGGGGGCGGCAGTTCTTC. This codes for CASSQETLAGGRQFF.

The V and J genes are TRBV7-2 and TRBJ1-2; possible D gene TRBD1, 6 bases. The V end lost 1 base, the J end lost 4 bases, and 10 bases lay between the germline ends. The CDR3 consists of 14 residues. CDR1 is SGHTA and CDR2 is FQGNSA in the germline V gene. For the CDR3, the DNA is TGTGCCAGCAGCTTAGGGACAGTTCCCTATGGCTACACCTTC. This codes for CASSLGTVPYGYTF.

Details on this clone: Other DNA sequences in this sample translate to the same CDR3. The rearrangement uses TRBV7-3 and TRBJ2-7; 10 bases map to TRBD1. J gave up 0 bases and V 3 bases, and 2 bases lay outside the gene matches. The germline gives CDR1 SGHTA, CDR2 FQGTGA. The CDR3 totals 15 residues. CDR3: CASSLGQGSSYEQYF. The CDR3 DNA reads as TGTGCCAGCAGCTTGGGACAGGGGAGCTCCTACGAGCAGTACTTC.

V and J are TRBV23-1 and TRBJ2-3; tentatively, D is TRBD1 (5 bases). TRBV23-1 counts as an open reading frame of uncertain function. V lost 7 bases, J lost 0 bases, and 11 bases lay in between. There are 14 residues in the CDR3. The CDR3 DNA reads TGCGCCAGCACACAGGTGTCCAGCACAGATACGCAGTATTTT. Translated, it gives CASTQVSSTDTQYF.

The chain employs TRBV27 and TRBJ1-6; D uncertain. The V end lost 0 bases, the J end lost 7 bases, and 7 bases lay between the germline ends. Germline assignment: CDR1 MNHEY and CDR2 SMNVEV (reference sequence). The CDR3 totals 14 residues. The CDR3 reads CASSLSRRNSPLHF. The CDR3 DNA follows: TGTGCCAGCAGTTTATCGAGGAGGAATTCACCCCTCCACTTT.

In this sample, this clone turned up once. This rearrangement joins TRBV5-1 to TRBJ2-1; the D call may be TRBD1 or TRBD2 (6 bases each). Germline lookup yields CDR1 SGHRS and CDR2 YFSETQ. Trimming left V 0 bases short and J 12 bases short, with 13 bases between. The CDR3 is 13 amino acids. The CDR3 protein is CASSLESGARQFF. The CDR3 nucleotides read TGCGCCAGCAGCTTGGAGTCGGGGGCACGGCAGTTCTTC.

This clone was detected a few times. The J gene is TRBJ2-1, the V gene TRBV4-2; weak D call: TRBD2 (7 bases). Deletions cut 1 base from V and 7 bases from J, with 14 bases between. Per the germline V gene, CDR1 is LGHNA and CDR2 is YNFKEQ. The CDR3 has 15 amino acids. CDR3 nucleotide sequence: TGTGCCAGCAGCCAAGGAGAGGGAGGGGGAAATGAGCAGTTCTTC. Protein: CASSQGEGGGNEQFF.

In its sample, this clone was seen a few times. V gene TRBV6-1 combines with J gene TRBJ1-3; unclear D gene. Germline V CDR1 and CDR2: MNHNS, SASEGT. This CDR3 is built from 15 residues. Between the trimmed V and J ends, which lost 2 bases and 2 bases, there was a span of 10 bases. CDR3 loop: CASSEQELTGNTIYF. CDR3 DNA: TGTGCCAGCAGTGAACAAGAGTTAACTGGAAACACCATATATTTT.